This T cell receptor (beta chain) comes out of a study of T cell responses to AZD1222 COVID-19 vaccine. The table came from immunoSEQ multiplex PCR; TCRdb's copy has only in-frame clones and leaves some out. The repertoire consists of more than 130,000 clones, with around nine tenths occurring once and the leading ten covering roughly 3.1%. Study conclusions and caveats: Spike-specific TCR breadth rose after two AZD1222 doses, and depth rose as well.

From germline, CDR1 is LNHDA and CDR2 SQIVND (reference sequence). The CDR3 loop spans 13 amino acids. With 4 bases removed from V and 7 bases from J, the gap between germline ends came to 11 bases. As regards this clone: The target antigen is unknown.

The input for sequencing was peripheral blood, taken on day 0 of AZD1222 vaccination. The chain employs TRBV19 and TRBJ1-5, with no clear D. This clonotype was obtained from an adult in good health. The CDR3: CASSSQQGQPQHF. Written as DNA, the CDR3 is TGTGCCAGTAGTAGCCAACAAGGCCAGCCCCAGCATTTT. The full variable domain, in which reference TRBV19 and TRBJ1-5 provide the parts outside the CDR3, is DGGITQSPKYLFRKEGQNVTLSCEQNLNHDAMYWYRQDPGQGLRLIYYSQIVNDFQKGDIAEGYSVSREKKESFPLTVTSAQKNPTAFYLCASSSQQGQPQHFGDGTRLSIL.